This T cell receptor (beta chain) comes out of a study of blood T cell repertoires in COVID-19. On the study more broadly: Acute and convalescent COVID-19 samples came from the United States, Italy and Spain. Sample material is recorded as cDNA or gDNA derived from T cells, B-cell-depleted T cells, or PBMCs.

Original processing methods: Amplified reference gene primers provided the basis for estimating nucleated cell counts. The protocol was immunoSEQ multiplex PCR, while the TCRdb copy is restricted to in-frame clones and leaves out a portion. V and J calls plus clone size are reproduced from that table; the DNA served to infer D and trimming. The table lists 250,000 to 350,000 clones, 86% of them singletons. Participants spanned ages about 18 to 95 years and resided in 20 to 30 US areas. Germline CDR1 is SGHDN and CDR2 is FVKESK. V was cut by 1 base and J by 1 base, with 11 bases left in between. The CDR3 sequence is 15 residues long.

The specimen was PBMCs or T cells enriched from blood (not recorded which). The chain couples TRBV14 to TRBJ2-7; D call uncertain. The receptor was derived from a woman aged 18 to 35 who had recovered from COVID-19. The CDR3 is CASSQVGSLSYEQYF. CDR3 nucleotide sequence: TGTGCCAGCAGCCAAGTGGGCAGCTTATCCTACGAGCAGTACTTC. Variable domain in full (rest from reference TRBV14 and TRBJ2-7): EAGVTQFPSHSVIEKGQTVTLRCDPISGHDNLYWYRRVMGKEIKFLLHFVKESKQDESGMPNNRFLAERTGGTYSTLKVQPAELEDSGVYFCASSQVGSLSYEQYFGPGTRLTVT.